These 4 T cell receptor beta chains were all obtained from the same sample, sequenced in a study of blood T cells in healthy people across ages. A second PCR, run for about 7 to 11 cycles, used a sample-barcoded 5' primer plus a J-beta primer mix. One entry per CDR3 protein, called by TCRdb with MiXCR from the 5' RACE reads. Found here are more than 450,000 distinct CDR3 sequences, approximately 26% of them singletons; the top ten hold over 3.5%. The same sample was also used in a study of T cells of mothers and their children.

Specimen: blood. The receptors originated from a boy aged 2-15 years in good health.

This rearrangement joins TRBV29-1 to TRBJ2-1, with D perhaps TRBD2 (5 bases). The ends were cut back, 2 bases at V and 8 bases at J, with 13 bases in the middle. This CDR3 region has 13 residues. CDR1 is SQVTM, CDR2 ANQGSEA, per germline. The CDR3 region is CSVESGTAYEQFF. The CDR3 DNA sequence: TGCAGCGTTGAAAGCGGCACAGCTTATGAGCAGTTCTTC.

The V gene is TRBV11-2, the J gene TRBJ2-2; D is unclear. The CDR3 has 14 amino acids. With 7 bases removed from V and 0 bases from J, the gap between germline ends came to 9 bases. Germline loops: CDR1 SGHAT, CDR2 FQNNGV. For the CDR3, the DNA is TGTGCCAGCATGGCGACGGCGAACACCGGGGAGCTGTTTTTT. Translating it yields CASMATANTGELFF.

The genes are TRBV7-2 and TRBJ2-4; TRBD2 is a possible D gene (6 bases). The germline V and J ends were trimmed by 1 base and 0 bases, with 10 bases remaining between them. Germline V CDR1 and CDR2: SGHTA, FQGNSA. The length of the CDR3 is 16 residues. The CDR3 DNA sequence: TGTGCCAGCAGCTTAGAGGGAGGACCAGCCAAAAACATTCAGTACTTC. This encodes CASSLEGGPAKNIQYF. Full variable domain (rest looked up from reference TRBV7-2 and TRBJ2-4): GAGVSQSPSNKVTEKGKDVELRCDPISGHTALYWYRQSLGQGLEFLIYFQGNSAPDKSGLPSDRFSAERTGGSVSTLTIQRTQQEDSAVYLCASSLEGGPAKNIQYFGAGTRLSVL.

This chain links TRBV10-2 with TRBJ1-2, with D unclear. This CDR3 contains 14 residues. With 3 bases removed from V and 2 bases from J, the gap between germline ends came to 10 bases. The germline CDR1 and CDR2 sequences are WSHSY and SAAADI. The CDR3 spells CASSDAYQNYGYTF. Written as DNA, the CDR3 is TGCGCCAGCAGTGACGCGTATCAAAACTATGGCTACACCTTC.